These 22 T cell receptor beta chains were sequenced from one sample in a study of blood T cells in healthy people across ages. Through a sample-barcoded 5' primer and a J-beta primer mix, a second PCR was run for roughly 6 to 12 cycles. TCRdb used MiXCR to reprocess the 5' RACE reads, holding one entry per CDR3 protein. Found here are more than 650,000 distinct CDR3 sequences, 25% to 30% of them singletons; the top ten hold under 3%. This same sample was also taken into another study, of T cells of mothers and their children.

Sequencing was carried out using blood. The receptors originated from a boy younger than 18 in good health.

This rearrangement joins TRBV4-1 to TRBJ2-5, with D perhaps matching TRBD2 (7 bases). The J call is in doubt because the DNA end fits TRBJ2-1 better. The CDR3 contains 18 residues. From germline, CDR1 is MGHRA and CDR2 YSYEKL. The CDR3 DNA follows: TGCGCCAGCAGCCAAGATGAGGGGGGGGCAGGAGGGAAGATTGAGCAGTTCTTC. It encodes CASSQDEGGAGGKIEQFF.

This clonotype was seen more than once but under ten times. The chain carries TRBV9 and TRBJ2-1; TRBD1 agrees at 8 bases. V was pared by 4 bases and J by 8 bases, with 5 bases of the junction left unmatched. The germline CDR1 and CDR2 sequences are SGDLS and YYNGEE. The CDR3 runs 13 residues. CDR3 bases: TGTGCCAGCAGCCCACAGGGACAGGATGAGCAGTTCTTC. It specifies CASSPQGQDEQFF.

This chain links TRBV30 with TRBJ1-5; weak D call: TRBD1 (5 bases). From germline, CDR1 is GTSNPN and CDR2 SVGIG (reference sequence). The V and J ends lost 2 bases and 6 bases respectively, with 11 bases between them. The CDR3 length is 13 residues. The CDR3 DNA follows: TGTGCCTGGAGTCGACAGCCGGGTCAGCCCCAGCATTTT. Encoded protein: CAWSRQPGQPQHF. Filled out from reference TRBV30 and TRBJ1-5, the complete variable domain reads SQTIHQWPATLVQPVGSPLSLECTVEGTSNPNLYWYRQAAGRGLQLLFYSVGIGQISSEVPQNLSASRPQDRQFILSSKKLLLSDSGFYLCAWSRQPGQPQHFGDGTRLSIL.

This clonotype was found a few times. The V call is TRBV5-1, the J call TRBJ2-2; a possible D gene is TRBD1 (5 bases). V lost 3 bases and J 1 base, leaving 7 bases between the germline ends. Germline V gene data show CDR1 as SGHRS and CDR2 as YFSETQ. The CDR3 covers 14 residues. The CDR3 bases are TGCGCCAGCAGCTGGCAGGGGAACACCGGGGAGCTGTTTTTT. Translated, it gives CASSWQGNTGELFF. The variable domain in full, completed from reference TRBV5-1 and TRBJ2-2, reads KAGVTQTPRYLIKTRGQQVTLSCSPISGHRSVSWYQQTPGQGLQFLFEYFSETQRNKGNFPGRFSGRQFSNSRSEMNVSTLELGDSALYLCASSWQGNTGELFFGEGSRLTVL.

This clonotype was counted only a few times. In DNA, the CDR3 is TGTGCCATCACGAGCCCCAAAGACAGGGGGAGAGGGCCGGAGACCCAGTACTTC. Amino acids: CAITSPKDRGRGPETQYF. The chain employs TRBV10-3 and TRBJ2-5; 9 bases map to TRBD1. V was clipped by 7 bases and J by 5 bases; unmatched bases: 20. CDR1 and CDR2 (germline): ENHRY, SYGVKD. The CDR3 runs to 18 residues.

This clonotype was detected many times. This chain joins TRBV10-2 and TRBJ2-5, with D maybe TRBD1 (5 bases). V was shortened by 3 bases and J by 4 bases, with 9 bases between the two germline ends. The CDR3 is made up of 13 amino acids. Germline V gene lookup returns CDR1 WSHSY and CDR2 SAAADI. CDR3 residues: CASSETGRETQYF. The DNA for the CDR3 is TGCGCCAGCAGTGAAACAGGACGAGAGACCCAGTACTTC.

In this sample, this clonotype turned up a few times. CDR3 region: CASSVEEGTNSPLHF. CDR3 nucleotides: TGTGCCAGCAGCGTAGAAGAAGGGACCAATTCACCCCTCCACTTT. This chain links TRBV9 with TRBJ1-6; D is possibly TRBD1 (5 bases). Germline lookup yields CDR1 SGDLS and CDR2 YYNGEE. The CDR3 totals 15 residues. Trimming took 0 bases from V and 7 from J, leaving 11 bases between them.

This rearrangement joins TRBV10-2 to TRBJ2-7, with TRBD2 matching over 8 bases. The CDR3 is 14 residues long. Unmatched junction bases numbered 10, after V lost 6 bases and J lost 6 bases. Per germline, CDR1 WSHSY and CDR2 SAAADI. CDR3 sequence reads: CASRPGLGRSEQYF. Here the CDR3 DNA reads TGCGCCAGCAGGCCGGGACTAGGGAGATCCGAGCAGTACTTC.

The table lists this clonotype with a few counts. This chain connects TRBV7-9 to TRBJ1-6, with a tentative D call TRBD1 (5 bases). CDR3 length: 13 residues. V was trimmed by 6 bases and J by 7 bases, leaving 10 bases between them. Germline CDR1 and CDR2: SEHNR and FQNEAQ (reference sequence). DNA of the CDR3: TGTGCCAGCAGAGGGGAACGGAATTCACCCCTCCACTTT. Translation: CASRGERNSPLHF.

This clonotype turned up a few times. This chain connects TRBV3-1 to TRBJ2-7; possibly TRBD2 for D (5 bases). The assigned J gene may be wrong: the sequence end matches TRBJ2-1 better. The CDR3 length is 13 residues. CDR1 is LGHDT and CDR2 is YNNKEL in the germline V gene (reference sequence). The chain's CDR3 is CASSQVESGEQFF. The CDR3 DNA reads TGTGCCAGCAGCCAAGTTGAGAGCGGTGAGCAGTTCTTC.

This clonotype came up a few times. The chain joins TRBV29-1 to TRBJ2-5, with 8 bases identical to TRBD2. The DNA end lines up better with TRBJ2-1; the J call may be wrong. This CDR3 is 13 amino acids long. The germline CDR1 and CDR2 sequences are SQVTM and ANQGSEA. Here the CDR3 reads CSVEVGRDHEQFF. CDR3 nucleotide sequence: TGCAGCGTTGAAGTCGGGAGGGACCATGAGCAGTTCTTC.

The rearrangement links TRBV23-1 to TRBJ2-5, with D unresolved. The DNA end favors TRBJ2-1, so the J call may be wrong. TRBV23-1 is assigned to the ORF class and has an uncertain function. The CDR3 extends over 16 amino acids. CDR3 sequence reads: CASSQSWPASYNEQFF. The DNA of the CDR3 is TGCGCCAGCAGTCAATCTTGGCCAGCGTCGTACAATGAGCAGTTCTTC.

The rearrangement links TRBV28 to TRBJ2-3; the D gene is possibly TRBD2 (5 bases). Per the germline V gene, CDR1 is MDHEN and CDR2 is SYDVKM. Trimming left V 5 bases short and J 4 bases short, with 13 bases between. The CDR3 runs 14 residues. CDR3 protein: CASSTPSQADTQYF. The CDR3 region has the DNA TGTGCCAGCAGTACACCTAGCCAGGCAGATACGCAGTATTTT.

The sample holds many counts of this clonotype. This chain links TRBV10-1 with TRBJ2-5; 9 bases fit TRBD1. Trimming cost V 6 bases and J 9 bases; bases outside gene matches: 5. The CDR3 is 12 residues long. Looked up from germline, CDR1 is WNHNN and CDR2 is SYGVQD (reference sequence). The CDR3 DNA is TGCGCCAGCAGCGGGACAGGGCTCCCCCAGTACTTC. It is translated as CASSGTGLPQYF.

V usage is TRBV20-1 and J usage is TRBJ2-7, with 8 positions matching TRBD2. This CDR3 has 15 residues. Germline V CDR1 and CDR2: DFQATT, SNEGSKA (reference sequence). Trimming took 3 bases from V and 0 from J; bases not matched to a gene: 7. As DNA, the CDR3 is TGCAGTGCTAGGGGGACCGGGACTAGCTCCTACGAGCAGTACTTC. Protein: CSARGTGTSSYEQYF.

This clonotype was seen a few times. This CDR3 reads CASAGEFGTSGSVEQFF. CDR3 nucleotide sequence: TGTGCCAGTGCGGGAGAGTTCGGGACTAGCGGGAGTGTTGAGCAGTTCTTC. The rearrangement joins TRBV6-2 or TRBV6-3 to TRBJ2-1; 14 bases align to TRBD2. The germline CDR1 and CDR2 sequences are MNHEY and SVGEGT. The CDR3 runs to 17 residues. Losses at the gene ends were 9 bases for V and 9 bases for J; bases not matched to a gene: 16.

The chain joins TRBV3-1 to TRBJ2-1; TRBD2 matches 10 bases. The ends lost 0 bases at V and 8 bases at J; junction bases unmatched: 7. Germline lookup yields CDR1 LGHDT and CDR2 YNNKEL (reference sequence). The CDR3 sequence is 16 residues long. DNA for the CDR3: TGTGCCAGCAGCCAAGATACTAGCGGGACCCCACATGAGCAGTTCTTC. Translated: CASSQDTSGTPHEQFF.

For the CDR3, the DNA is TGCGCCAGCAGCCAGCTAGTCCCTGGACTAGCGGGAGACCACGAGCAGTACTTC. The encoded protein is CASSQLVPGLAGDHEQYF. The rearrangement uses TRBV4-1 and TRBJ2-7, with 13 bases fitting TRBD2. V shed 3 bases and J 5 bases; nucleotides not matched to a gene: 13. The CDR3 has 18 residues. Germline V lookup: CDR1 MGHRA, CDR2 YSYEKL.

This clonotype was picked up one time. CDR3 DNA sequence: TGTGCCAGCAGTATATGGCGACCCGACGTGGCCAACGTCCTGACTTTC. Protein sequence: CASSIWRPDVANVLTF. This sequence joins TRBV4-2 and TRBJ2-6; D is unresolved. Per germline, CDR1 LGHNA and CDR2 YNFKEQ. There are 16 residues in the CDR3. With 6 bases removed from V and 6 bases from J, the gap between germline ends came to 18 bases.

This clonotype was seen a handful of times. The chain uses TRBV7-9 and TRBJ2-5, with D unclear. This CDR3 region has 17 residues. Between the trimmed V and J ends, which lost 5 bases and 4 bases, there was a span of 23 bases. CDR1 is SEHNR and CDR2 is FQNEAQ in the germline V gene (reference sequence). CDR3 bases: TGTGCCAGCAGCCCCAGAGCGAGCGCACGGAAAGGAGAGACCCAGTACTTC. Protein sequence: CASSPRASARKGETQYF.

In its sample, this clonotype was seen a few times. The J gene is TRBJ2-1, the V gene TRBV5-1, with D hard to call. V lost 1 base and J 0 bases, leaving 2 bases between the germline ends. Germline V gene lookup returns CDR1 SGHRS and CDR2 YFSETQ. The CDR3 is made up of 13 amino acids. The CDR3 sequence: CASSLNSYNEQFF. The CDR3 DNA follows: TGCGCCAGCAGCTTGAACTCCTACAATGAGCAGTTCTTC.

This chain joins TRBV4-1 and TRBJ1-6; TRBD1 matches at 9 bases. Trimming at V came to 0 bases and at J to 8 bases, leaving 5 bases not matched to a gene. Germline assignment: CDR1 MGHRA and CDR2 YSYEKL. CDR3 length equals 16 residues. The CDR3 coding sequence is TGCGCCAGCAGCCAAGATCCTGGACAGGGGCATTCACCCCTCCACTTT. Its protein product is CASSQDPGQGHSPLHF.